The clone carrying this TCR beta chain was picked up a small number of times. No antigen is known for it. V gave up 2 bases and J gave up 0 bases, with 14 bases separating them. This CDR3 has 16 residues. From germline, CDR1 is MGHDK and CDR2 SYGVNS. The data belong to a study of blood T cells in healthy people across ages. As for the study in general: About one barcoded beta molecule per two T cells was the capture yield of template switching. General observations from the study: TCR beta diversity, measured per million T cells, fell in a roughly linear way with age.

Next came a second PCR, run for about 6 to 12 cycles, which used a sample-barcoded 5' primer along with a J-beta primer mix. MiXCR, applied by TCRdb to the 5' RACE reads, yields one record per CDR3 protein. The sample carries 1.5 million to 2 million distinct CDR3 sequences, 49% recorded once. The sequence was collected from a woman in her thirties or forties in good health. The chain uses TRBV25-1 and TRBJ2-7; no definite D call. Specimen: blood. CDR3: CASSEIPQAFSYEQYF. CDR3 nucleotides: TGTGCCAGCAGTGAAATCCCCCAGGCCTTCTCCTACGAGCAGTACTTC.